A selection of T cell receptor beta chains follows, all from one sample in a study of graft-versus-host responses after intestinal transplantation. Libraries were prepared by immunoSEQ multiplex PCR; TCRdb keeps only in-frame clonotypes and omits some of them. The table lists some 130,000 clones, just over 90% of them singletons, with around 0.16% in the top ten. Antigens of these TCRs are unknown. The sample was unstimulated CD4+ T cells sorted from spleen or lymph node cells, taken before intestinal transplant. These receptors were obtained from a human donor who received an intestinal transplant. CDR3s include the opening cysteine and the closing phenylalanine or tryptophan. The D gene is left open where the match is weak. Only part of the rows carry a size: once, few, many, or a class if the clone is expanded.

J,V,D,length,size,DNA,CDR3
TRBJ2-5,TRBV5-1,TRBD2,18,NA,TGCGCCAGCAGCTTGATTCCGCTAGCGGGAGGACTCCAAGAGACCCAGTACTTC,CASSLIPLAGGLQETQYF
TRBJ1-4,TRBV11-2,NA,15,NA,TGTGCCAGCAGCTTCGGAAGACTAGATACCGAAAAACTGTTTTTT,CASSFGRLDTEKLFF
TRBJ2-3,TRBV10-2,TRBD2,13,NA,TGCGCCAGCAGGACGGGGGGGGCTGATACGCAGTATTTT,CASRTGGADTQYF
TRBJ1-5,TRBV4-2,TRBD1,15,NA,TGTGCCAGCAGCCAAGAGGGCGGACAGGTTCAGCCCCAGCATTTT,CASSQEGGQVQPQHF
TRBJ2-1,TRBV5-6,TRBD2,14,NA,TGTGCCAGCAGAATTTTAGCGGGGAGTGATGAGCAGTTCTTC,CASRILAGSDEQFF
TRBJ1-4,TRBV20-1,NA,11,NA,TGCAGTGCTATCATCGATGAAAAACTGTTTTTT,CSAIIDEKLFF
TRBJ2-7,TRBV5-1,NA,8,NA,TGCGCCAGCGACGAGCAGTACTTC,CASDEQYF
TRBJ1-5,TRBV4-1,TRBD1,16,NA,TGCGCCAGCCGAGCTCACGACAGGGGCGACAATCAGCCCCAGCATTTT,CASRAHDRGDNQPQHF
TRBJ2-4,TRBV2,NA,15,NA,TGTGCCAGCAGTGAAGTATTGAACTCCAGAAACATTCAGTACTTC,CASSEVLNSRNIQYF
TRBJ1-2,TRBV6-1,NA,12,NA,TGTGCCAGCAGTTTTTTAGAGGCTGGCTACACCTTC,CASSFLEAGYTF
TRBJ2-7,TRBV19,NA,14,once,TGTGCCAGTATGGGGTCTGGGGCCCCTTACGAGCAGTACTTC,CASMGSGAPYEQYF
TRBJ1-4,TRBV9,NA,14,NA,TGTGCCAGCAGCGCAGGGACAACTAATGAAAAACTGTTTTTT,CASSAGTTNEKLFF
TRBJ2-5,TRBV11-2,NA,13,NA,TGTGCCAGCAGCCCGAGTAGGGGAGAGACCCAGTACTTC,CASSPSRGETQYF
TRBJ1-2,TRBV5-6,TRBD1,13,NA,TGTGCCAGCAGCTTGGACAGGGGAAGTGGCTACACCTTC,CASSLDRGSGYTF
TRBJ2-2,TRBV5-1,NA,14,NA,TGCGCCAGCACCTCCAACACTCACACCGGGGAGCTGTTTTTT,CASTSNTHTGELFF
TRBJ2-3,TRBV5-1,NA,14,NA,TGCGCCAGCAGCTTTGACCGGGACAAGGGGTCCCAGTATTTT,CASSFDRDKGSQYF
TRBJ2-7,TRBV5-1,TRBD1,15,NA,TGCGCCAGCAGCTTGATCCCGGGACAGGGCTACGAGCAGTACTTC,CASSLIPGQGYEQYF
TRBJ1-1,TRBV10-2,NA,13,NA,TGCGCCAGCAGTCTGGGCGGGAACACTGAAGCTTTCTTT,CASSLGGNTEAFF
TRBJ1-2,TRBV5-1,NA,14,NA,TGCGCCAGCAGCTTGTCCGCGGGGAACTATGGCTACACCTTC,CASSLSAGNYGYTF
TRBJ2-7,TRBV6-1,NA,15,NA,TGTGCCAGCAGTGAAGCTCTAGGGACCCTATACGAGCAGTACTTC,CASSEALGTLYEQYF
TRBJ1-3,TRBV5-1,NA,15,NA,TGCGCCAGCAGCTTGTCGGGGAGTGCTGGAAACACCATATATTTT,CASSLSGSAGNTIYF
TRBJ1-3,TRBV5-4,NA,16,NA,TGTGCCAGCAGCTTGGCAGGGACACCCTCTGGAAACACCATATATTTT,CASSLAGTPSGNTIYF
TRBJ1-2,TRBV5-1,NA,13,NA,TGCGCCAGCAGCTTGGGTATGGCCTATGGCTACACCTTC,CASSLGMAYGYTF
TRBJ1-1,TRBV7-9,NA,13,NA,TGTGCCAGCAGCTCCCGGGGGAACACTGAAGCTTTCTTT,CASSSRGNTEAFF
TRBJ2-3,TRBV5-1,NA,17,NA,TGCGCCAGCAGCTTGGGGACCCACCCGACTAGCACAGATACGCAGTATTTT,CASSLGTHPTSTDTQYF
TRBJ1-5,TRBV6-1,NA,12,NA,TGTGCCAGCAAGGGAACGGCTCAGCCCCAGCATTTT,CASKGTAQPQHF
TRBJ2-1,TRBV9,NA,16,NA,TGTGCCAGCAGCGTAGCCGGAGCGGTGTCCTACAATGAGCAGTTCTTC,CASSVAGAVSYNEQFF
TRBJ2-5,TRBV20-1,NA,11,NA,TGCAGTGCTAGACCCCAAGAGACCCAGTACTTC,CSARPQETQYF
TRBJ2-5,TRBV2,TRBD2,18,NA,TGTGCCAGCGGGCGCCCTGGACTAGCGGGACTGTACCAAGAGACCCAGTACTTC,CASGRPGLAGLYQETQYF
TRBJ2-5,TRBV5-6,NA,14,NA,TGTGCCAGTAGCTTACAGGGAGTCCAAGAGACCCAGTACTTC,CASSLQGVQETQYF
TRBJ2-5,TRBV11-2,NA,14,NA,TGTGCCAGCAGCCCTCGGAGGGGGCCGGAGACCCAGTACTTC,CASSPRRGPETQYF
TRBJ2-7,TRBV4-1,NA,12,few,TGCGCCAGCAGCCCGGGCCCCTACGAGCAGTACTTC,CASSPGPYEQYF
TRBJ1-5,TRBV4-1,NA,15,NA,TGCGCCAGCAGCCAAGTGACAGGCGCCAATCAGCCCCAGCATTTT,CASSQVTGANQPQHF
TRBJ2-3,TRBV9,TRBD1,14,NA,TGTGCCAGCAGCAGGGGGCGAGGCACAGATACGCAGTATTTT,CASSRGRGTDTQYF
TRBJ2-7,TRBV4-1,TRBD2,16,NA,TGCGCCAGCAGCCAAGTACCGGGGGGGCCGCTCAACGAGCAGTACTTC,CASSQVPGGPLNEQYF
TRBJ1-3,TRBV5-1,NA,15,NA,TGCGCCAGCAGCCAGGTGGGGGGCTCTGGAAACACCATATATTTT,CASSQVGGSGNTIYF
TRBJ2-3,TRBV6-5,NA,11,NA,TGTGCCAGCAGCGGGTCCGATACGCAGTATTTT,CASSGSDTQYF